This TCR beta chain came from a study of T cell repertoires and HLA-DP antigens. Study at large: Sorted CD137+CD4+ samples averaged 218.4 ng DNA; pre-culture CD4+ samples, about 1,200 ng.

Germline loops: CDR1 SEHNR, CDR2 FQNEAQ (reference sequence). There are 14 residues in the CDR3. V lost 3 bases and J lost 1, with 10 bases in between. In the case of this clone: The antigen remains unidentified. Other DNA sequences from this sample encode an identical CDR3 as well.

Method: immunoSEQ multiplex PCR; TCRdb's copy keeps in-frame clones and lacks some. Of approximately 89,000 clones detected, roughly 86% appear once; the ten largest clones hold about 1.8%. This sequence was found in a man aged 50 to 60 in good health and CMV-seronegative. The sequencing sample was made of CD4+ T cells from PBMCs. This chain uses TRBV7-9 with TRBJ2-7, with TRBD1 as a possible D gene (6 bases). CDR3 residues: CASSFGQPSYEQYF. CDR3 sequence (DNA): TGTGCCAGCAGCTTCGGACAGCCTTCCTACGAGCAGTACTTC.